This T cell receptor (beta chain) was observed in a study of cytomegalovirus exposure and HLA in healthy donors. General study points: CMV serostatus stood as the only immune exposure information on hand. In a later analysis, a missense DCLRE1C variant was linked to TCR beta V- and J-gene trimming.

Germline-derived CDR1 and CDR2 are SNHLY and FYNNEI. J gave up 4 bases and V 6 bases, and 5 bases lay outside the gene matches. This CDR3 has 13 amino acids. PCR amplification relied on 60 Vbeta primers (plus 13 Jbeta primers). Assay used: immunoSEQ multiplex PCR; TCRdb lists only in-frame clones, some missing. This table holds 60,000 to 90,000 clones, less than 85% found once. There are a few counts of this clone. The antigen is not known. This CDR3 is also generated by other DNA sequences in the sample. Donors sampled were nominally healthy, though unrecorded immune exposures were likely. The chain employs TRBV2 and TRBJ1-2; 7 bases match TRBD1. The sequence came from a woman aged 50 to 60 in good health and CMV-seropositive. Sequencing was carried out using PBMCs. The CDR3 reads CASSAGQLYGYTF. DNA of the CDR3: TGTGCCAGCAGCGCGGGACAGCTCTATGGCTACACCTTC.